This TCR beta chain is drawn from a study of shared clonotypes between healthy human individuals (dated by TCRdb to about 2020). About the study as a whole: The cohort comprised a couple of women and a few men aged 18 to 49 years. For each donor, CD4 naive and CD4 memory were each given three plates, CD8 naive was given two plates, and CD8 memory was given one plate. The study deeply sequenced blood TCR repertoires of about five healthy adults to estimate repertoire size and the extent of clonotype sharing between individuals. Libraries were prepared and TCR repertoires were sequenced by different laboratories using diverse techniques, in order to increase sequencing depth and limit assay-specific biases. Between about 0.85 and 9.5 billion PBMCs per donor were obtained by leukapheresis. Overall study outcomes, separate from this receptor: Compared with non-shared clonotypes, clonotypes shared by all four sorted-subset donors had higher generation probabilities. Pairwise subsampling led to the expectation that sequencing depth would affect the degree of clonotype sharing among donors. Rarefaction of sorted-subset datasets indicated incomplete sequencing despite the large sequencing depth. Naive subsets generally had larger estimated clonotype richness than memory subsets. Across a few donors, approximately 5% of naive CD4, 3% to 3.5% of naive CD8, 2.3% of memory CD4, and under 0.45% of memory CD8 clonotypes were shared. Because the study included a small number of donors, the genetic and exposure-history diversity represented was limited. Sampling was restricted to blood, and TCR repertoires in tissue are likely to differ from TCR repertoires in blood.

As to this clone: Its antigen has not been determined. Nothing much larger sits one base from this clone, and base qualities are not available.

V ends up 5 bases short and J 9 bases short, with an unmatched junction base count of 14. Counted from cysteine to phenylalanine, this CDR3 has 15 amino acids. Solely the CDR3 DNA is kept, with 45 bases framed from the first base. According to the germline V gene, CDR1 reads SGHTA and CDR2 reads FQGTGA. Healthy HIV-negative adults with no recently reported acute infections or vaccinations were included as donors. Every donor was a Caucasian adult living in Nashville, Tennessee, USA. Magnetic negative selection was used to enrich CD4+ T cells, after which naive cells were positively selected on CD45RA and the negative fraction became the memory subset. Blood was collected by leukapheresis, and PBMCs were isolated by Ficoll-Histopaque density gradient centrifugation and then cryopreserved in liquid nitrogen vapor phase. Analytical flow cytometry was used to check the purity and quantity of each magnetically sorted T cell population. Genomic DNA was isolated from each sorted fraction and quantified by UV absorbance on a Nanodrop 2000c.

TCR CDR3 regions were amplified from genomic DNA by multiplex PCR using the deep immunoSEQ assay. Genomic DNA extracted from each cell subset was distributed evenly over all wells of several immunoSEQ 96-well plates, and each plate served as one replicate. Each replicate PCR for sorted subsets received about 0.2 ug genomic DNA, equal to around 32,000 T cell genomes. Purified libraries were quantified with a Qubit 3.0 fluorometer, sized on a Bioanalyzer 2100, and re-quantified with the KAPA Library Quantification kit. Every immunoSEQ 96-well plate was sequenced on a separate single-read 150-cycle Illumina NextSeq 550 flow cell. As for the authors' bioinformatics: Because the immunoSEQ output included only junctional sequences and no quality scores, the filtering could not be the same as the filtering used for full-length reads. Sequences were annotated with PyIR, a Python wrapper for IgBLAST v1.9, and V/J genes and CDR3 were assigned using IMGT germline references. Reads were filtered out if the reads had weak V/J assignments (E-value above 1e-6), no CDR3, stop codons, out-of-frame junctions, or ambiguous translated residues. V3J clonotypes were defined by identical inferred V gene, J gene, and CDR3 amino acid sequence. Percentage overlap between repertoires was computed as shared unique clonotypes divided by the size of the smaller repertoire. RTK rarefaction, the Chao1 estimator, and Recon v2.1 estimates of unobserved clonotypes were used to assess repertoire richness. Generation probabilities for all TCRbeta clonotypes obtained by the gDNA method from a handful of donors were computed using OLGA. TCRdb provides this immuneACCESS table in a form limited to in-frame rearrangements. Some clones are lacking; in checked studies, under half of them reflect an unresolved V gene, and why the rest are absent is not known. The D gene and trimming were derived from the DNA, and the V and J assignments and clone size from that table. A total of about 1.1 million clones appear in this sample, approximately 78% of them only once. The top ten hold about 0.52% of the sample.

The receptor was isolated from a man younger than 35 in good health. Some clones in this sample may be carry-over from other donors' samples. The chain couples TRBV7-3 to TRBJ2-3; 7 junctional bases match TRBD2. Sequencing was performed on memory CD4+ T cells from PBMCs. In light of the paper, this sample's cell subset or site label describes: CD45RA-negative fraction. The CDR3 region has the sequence CASSPLADRGETQYF. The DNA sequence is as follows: TGTGCCAGCAGCCCGCTAGCGGACCGAGGGGAAACGCAGTATTTT. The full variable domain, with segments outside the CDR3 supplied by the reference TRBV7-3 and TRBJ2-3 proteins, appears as GAGVSQTPSNKVTEKGKYVELRCDPISGHTALYWYRQSLGQGPEFLIYFQGTGAADDSGLPNDRFFAVRPEGSVSTLKIQRTERGDSAVYLCASSPLADRGETQYFGPGTRLTVL.